These 4 T cell receptor beta chains were sequenced from one sample in a study of STAT5B mutations in CD4+ large granular lymphocyte leukemia. Clones were read by immunoSEQ multiplex PCR, and TCRdb kept only the in-frame ones, dropping some. The table includes 40,000 to 45,000 clones, around 85% detected once. The sequenced sample consisted of CD4+ T cells from blood buffy coats. These receptors were collected from a human donor in good health.

The V call is TRBV29-1, the J call TRBJ2-3; 7 bases line up with TRBD1. In germline, CDR1 is SQVTM, CDR2 ANQGSEA. V shed 2 bases, J shed 0 bases, and the junction held 2 bases outside the gene matches. The CDR3 spans 14 residues. The CDR3 nucleotides read TGCAGCGTTGAAACAGGGGCTAGCACAGATACGCAGTATTTT. Translating it yields CSVETGASTDTQYF.

The V gene is TRBV28, the J gene TRBJ2-7, with D unclear. The germline V gene encodes CDR1 MDHEN and CDR2 SYDVKM. The CDR3 sequence is 12 residues long. V was trimmed by 4 bases and J by 9 bases, leaving 13 bases between them. For the CDR3, the DNA is TGTGCCAGCAGTTCCCCCTTGCCGTTGCAGTACTTC. It yields the protein CASSSPLPLQYF.

This clone was recorded once. The V call is TRBV9, the J call TRBJ2-1; 11 bases match TRBD2. The V and J ends lost 4 bases and 4 bases, in that order; junction bases with no gene match: 7. CDR1 SGDLS and CDR2 YYNGEE come from the germline V gene. This CDR3 contains 16 residues. As DNA, the CDR3 is TGTGCCAGCAGCCCACCGGGACTAGCGGTTTACAATGAGCAGTTCTTC. Translating it yields CASSPPGLAVYNEQFF. Together with reference TRBV9 and TRBJ2-1, the CDR3 gives the full variable domain: DSGVTQTPKHLITATGQRVTLRCSPRSGDLSVYWYQQSLDQGLQFLIQYYNGEERAKGNILERFSAQQFPDLHSELNLSSLELGDSALYFCASSPPGLAVYNEQFFGPGTRLTVL.

This chain links TRBV5-4 with TRBJ2-3; TRBD2 aligns across 8 bases. Germline trimming cut 5 bases from V and 1 base from J; bases unmatched to any gene: 12. This CDR3 comprises 17 residues. Germline values: CDR1 SGHNT, CDR2 YYREEE (reference sequence). CDR3 amino acids: CASRQLVQAGGTDTQYF. The CDR3 DNA reads as TGTGCCAGCAGGCAACTCGTACAAGCGGGGGGCACAGATACGCAGTATTTT.